This is a list of T cell receptor beta chains from one sample in a study of blood T cell repertoires in COVID-19. Measured with immunoSEQ multiplex PCR; TCRdb has only the in-frame clones, and not every one. In the table there are approximately 58,000 clones, 90% of which are singletons. Sequences were obtained from peripheral blood. These receptors were obtained from an elderly woman with active COVID-19. Each CDR3 is given with its conserved first and last residue. A D gene is named only where the DNA matches it firmly. A row's size may be missing; if present it is once, few, many or a size class.

V gene: TRBV5-6; CDR3 length: 15; clone size: -; D gene: -; J gene: TRBJ2-1; CDR3 DNA: TGTGCCAGCAGCTCCTCGGACTGGGCCTACAATGAGCAGTTCTTC; CDR3 protein: CASSSSDWAYNEQFF
V gene: TRBV28; CDR3 length: 15; clone size: -; D gene: -; J gene: TRBJ1-2; CDR3 DNA: TGTGCCAGCACACTTCCCGACAGCGCGAACTATGGCTACACCTTC; CDR3 protein: CASTLPDSANYGYTF
V gene: TRBV28; CDR3 length: 15; clone size: few; D gene: TRBD1; J gene: TRBJ1-1; CDR3 DNA: TGTGCCAGCGAAGGTATCTCTATAGGGACAGACGAAGCTTTCTTT; CDR3 protein: CASEGISIGTDEAFF
V gene: TRBV5-6; CDR3 length: 15; clone size: -; D gene: -; J gene: TRBJ2-2; CDR3 DNA: TGTGCCAGCAGGGTAGGGGTCAGAACCACCGGGGAGCTGTTTTTT; CDR3 protein: CASRVGVRTTGELFF
V gene: TRBV18; CDR3 length: 15; clone size: -; D gene: TRBD1; J gene: TRBJ1-5; CDR3 DNA: TGTGCCAGCTCACCCCGGACAGGGAGGGATCAGCCCCAGCATTTT; CDR3 protein: CASSPRTGRDQPQHF
V gene: TRBV5-1; CDR3 length: 13; clone size: -; D gene: -; J gene: TRBJ1-4; CDR3 DNA: TGCGCCAGCGGGGCCAGGGCGAATGAAAAACTGTTTTTT; CDR3 protein: CASGARANEKLFF
V gene: TRBV5-5; CDR3 length: 16; clone size: -; D gene: -; J gene: TRBJ2-1; CDR3 DNA: TGTGCCAGCAGCCCCCGTGAGGGAAACTCCTACAATGAGCAGTTCTTC; CDR3 protein: CASSPREGNSYNEQFF
V gene: TRBV7-9; CDR3 length: 14; clone size: -; D gene: -; J gene: TRBJ1-2; CDR3 DNA: TGTGCCAGCAGCTTAGCGCCGGGGAACTATGGCTACACCTTC; CDR3 protein: CASSLAPGNYGYTF
V gene: TRBV30; CDR3 length: 14; clone size: -; D gene: -; J gene: TRBJ1-1; CDR3 DNA: TGTGCCTGGAGTTTGGGGGGGCCCTCGGGTGAAGCTTTCTTT; CDR3 protein: CAWSLGGPSGEAFF
V gene: TRBV4-1; CDR3 length: 15; clone size: -; D gene: TRBD1; J gene: TRBJ1-4; CDR3 DNA: TGCGCCAGCAGCCTAACGACAGGGGTCTGGGAAAAACTGTTTTTT; CDR3 protein: CASSLTTGVWEKLFF
V gene: TRBV7-6; CDR3 length: 15; clone size: -; D gene: TRBD2; J gene: TRBJ2-1; CDR3 DNA: TGTGCCAGCAGCTTTGCGGGAGGGTCTTACAATGAGCAGTTCTTC; CDR3 protein: CASSFAGGSYNEQFF
V gene: TRBV11-3; CDR3 length: 15; clone size: -; D gene: TRBD1; J gene: TRBJ2-5; CDR3 DNA: TGTGCCAGCAGCTTAGCCGGGACAGGGGGAGAGACCCAGTACTTC; CDR3 protein: CASSLAGTGGETQYF
V gene: TRBV10-3; CDR3 length: 16; clone size: -; D gene: TRBD1; J gene: TRBJ2-3; CDR3 DNA: TGTGCCATCAGTGAGTCCGAGGACAGGTACACAGATACGCAGTATTTT; CDR3 protein: CAISESEDRYTDTQYF
V gene: TRBV4-1; CDR3 length: 13; clone size: -; D gene: -; J gene: TRBJ2-1; CDR3 DNA: TGCGCCAGTGCACAAGAAGCCTACAATGAGCAGTTCTTC; CDR3 protein: CASAQEAYNEQFF
V gene: TRBV27; CDR3 length: 15; clone size: -; D gene: TRBD1; J gene: TRBJ2-3; CDR3 DNA: TGTGCCAGCAGTTCAGTCAGGGGGCAAACAGATACGCAGTATTTT; CDR3 protein: CASSSVRGQTDTQYF
V gene: TRBV7-2; CDR3 length: 14; clone size: -; D gene: TRBD2; J gene: TRBJ2-5; CDR3 DNA: TGTGCCAGCGGCAACGGGGGGGCCTTAGAGACCCAGTACTTC; CDR3 protein: CASGNGGALETQYF
V gene: TRBV3-1/TRBV3-2; CDR3 length: 16; clone size: few; D gene: TRBD1; J gene: TRBJ1-2; CDR3 DNA: TGTGCCAGCAGTGATCACGGACAGGGAGTGAGAGGTGGCTACACCTTC; CDR3 protein: CASSDHGQGVRGGYTF
V gene: TRBV24-1; CDR3 length: 18; clone size: -; D gene: TRBD1; J gene: TRBJ2-3; CDR3 DNA: TGTGCCACCAGTGATTCTCGGACAGGGGAAAGGGATACAGATACGCAGTATTTT; CDR3 protein: CATSDSRTGERDTDTQYF
V gene: TRBV21-1; CDR3 length: 16; clone size: medium-sized; D gene: -; J gene: TRBJ1-4; CDR3 DNA: TGTGCCAGCAGCAAAGGAATCCCTGATCAGTGTGTAAAACTGTTTTTT; CDR3 protein: CASSKGIPDQCVKLFF
V gene: TRBV7-9; CDR3 length: 14; clone size: -; D gene: -; J gene: TRBJ1-2; CDR3 DNA: TGTGCCAGCAGCTTAGATCACAGGGCCTATGGCTACACCTTC; CDR3 protein: CASSLDHRAYGYTF
V gene: TRBV5-1; CDR3 length: 17; clone size: -; D gene: TRBD2; J gene: TRBJ2-1; CDR3 DNA: TGCGCCAGCAGCCGCGAAGCGGGGGGGGGCTCCTACAATGAGCAGTTCTTC; CDR3 protein: CASSREAGGGSYNEQFF
V gene: TRBV15; CDR3 length: 15; clone size: -; D gene: TRBD1; J gene: TRBJ1-4; CDR3 DNA: TGTGCCACCAGCAGGGGACAGGGGCTACTGGAAAAACTGTTTTTT; CDR3 protein: CATSRGQGLLEKLFF
V gene: TRBV7-2; CDR3 length: 18; clone size: -; D gene: TRBD2; J gene: TRBJ2-2; CDR3 DNA: TGTGCCAGCACCAAGCCCGGACTAGCGGGGGGCGCCGGCGGGGAGCTGTTTTTT; CDR3 protein: CASTKPGLAGGAGGELFF
V gene: TRBV15; CDR3 length: 15; clone size: -; D gene: -; J gene: TRBJ2-1; CDR3 DNA: TGTGCCACCAGCCCGGACCGGACAGCTTACAATGAGCAGTTCTTC; CDR3 protein: CATSPDRTAYNEQFF
V gene: TRBV4-1; CDR3 length: 12; clone size: -; D gene: -; J gene: TRBJ1-3; CDR3 DNA: TGCGCCAGCACCGATACAGGTCTCACCATATATTTT; CDR3 protein: CASTDTGLTIYF
V gene: TRBV19; CDR3 length: 17; clone size: once; D gene: -; J gene: TRBJ1-6; CDR3 DNA: TGTGCCAGTAGTCCCCCCGGGGAGGGGCTATTTAATTCACCCCTCCACTTT; CDR3 protein: CASSPPGEGLFNSPLHF
V gene: TRBV11-2; CDR3 length: 14; clone size: once; D gene: -; J gene: TRBJ1-1; CDR3 DNA: TGTGCCAGCAGCAAACAGGGTTTGAACACTGAAGCTTTCTTT; CDR3 protein: CASSKQGLNTEAFF
V gene: TRBV15; CDR3 length: 15; clone size: -; D gene: -; J gene: TRBJ1-5; CDR3 DNA: TGTGCCACCAGCCTCCCCCCGCAGGGCAATCAGCCCCAGCATTTT; CDR3 protein: CATSLPPQGNQPQHF
V gene: TRBV19; CDR3 length: 15; clone size: -; D gene: -; J gene: TRBJ2-1; CDR3 DNA: TGTGCCAGTAGCCCATTCGGGGACTCCTACAATGAGCAGTTCTTC; CDR3 protein: CASSPFGDSYNEQFF
V gene: TRBV3-1/TRBV3-2; CDR3 length: 12; clone size: -; D gene: -; J gene: TRBJ1-2; CDR3 DNA: TGTGCCAGCAGCCAAGCGGACTATGGCTACACCTTC; CDR3 protein: CASSQADYGYTF
V gene: TRBV2; CDR3 length: 17; clone size: -; D gene: TRBD1; J gene: TRBJ2-1; CDR3 DNA: TGTGCCAGCAGGCCAGCCCCACCGGGACAGGGATACAATGAGCAGTTCTTC; CDR3 protein: CASRPAPPGQGYNEQFF
V gene: TRBV7-8; CDR3 length: 14; clone size: -; D gene: -; J gene: TRBJ1-2; CDR3 DNA: TGTGCCAGCAGCTTAGCGAGCGCGAACTATGGCTACACCTTC; CDR3 protein: CASSLASANYGYTF
V gene: TRBV4-1; CDR3 length: 14; clone size: -; D gene: TRBD1; J gene: TRBJ1-2; CDR3 DNA: TGCGCCAGCAGCCAAGAAGACAGGGGTAATGGCTACACCTTC; CDR3 protein: CASSQEDRGNGYTF
V gene: TRBV6-4; CDR3 length: 15; clone size: -; D gene: -; J gene: TRBJ2-1; CDR3 DNA: TGTGCCAGCAGTGACGAGCCTCTCTCCTACAATGAGCAGTTCTTC; CDR3 protein: CASSDEPLSYNEQFF
V gene: TRBV5-4; CDR3 length: 13; clone size: once; D gene: TRBD1; J gene: TRBJ1-2; CDR3 DNA: TGTGCCAGCAAGTCAGGGGGCGGCTATGGCTACACCTTC; CDR3 protein: CASKSGGGYGYTF
V gene: TRBV5-6; CDR3 length: 15; clone size: -; D gene: TRBD1; J gene: TRBJ1-2; CDR3 DNA: TGTGCCAGCATCCGAGAGGGACAGGGGCCGTATGGCTACACCTTC; CDR3 protein: CASIREGQGPYGYTF
V gene: TRBV3-1/TRBV3-2; CDR3 length: 15; clone size: -; D gene: TRBD1; J gene: TRBJ1-3; CDR3 DNA: TGTGCCAGCAGCCCCCAGGGGGACTCTGGAAACACCATATATTTT; CDR3 protein: CASSPQGDSGNTIYF
V gene: TRBV7-9; CDR3 length: 16; clone size: -; D gene: TRBD1; J gene: TRBJ2-1; CDR3 DNA: TGTGCCAGCAGCACTGGACAGGCTAGCTCCTACAATGAGCAGTTCTTC; CDR3 protein: CASSTGQASSYNEQFF